The entry below describes one TCR beta chain. Its cognate antigen is unknown. V was cut by 4 bases and J by 4 bases, with 15 bases left in between. There are 14 residues in the CDR3. Germline loops: CDR1 SQVTM, CDR2 ANQGSEA. The source of the sample is a study of T-cell memory formation after mild COVID-19. Study-wide background: Largely donor-specific sequence clusters came from a couple of donors.

From 5'RACE with constant-segment primers came TCR alpha and TCR beta cDNA libraries that carried sample barcodes and UMIs. Via MiXCR, TCRdb re-called the 5' RACE reads, giving one row per CDR3 protein. The sample includes roughly 550,000 distinct CDR3 sequences, just over 20% of them seen just once. Overall study results and limits: Shrinking CD4+ clones resided mostly in CM and EM, and CD8+ ones in EMRA.

The specimen sequenced was PBMCs or a T cell subset sorted from them (not recorded which). The source of this sequence is an adult woman who had mild COVID-19 (a few samples of this study predate the infection). Cell type and time point are not known. The chain uses TRBV29-1 and TRBJ2-3; D possibly corresponds to TRBD1 (6 bases). The CDR3 DNA sequence: TGCAGCGTTGTTGCGGCAGGGGACGCAGATACGCAGTATTTT. This gives the protein CSVVAAGDADTQYF.